This TCR beta chain appears in the sequencing data of a study of control samples from healthy donors and cancer patients. Generated by immunoSEQ multiplex PCR, the TCRdb table keeps only in-frame clones and is missing some. Of more than 110,000 clones detected, approximately 91% appear once; the ten largest clones hold 8% to 9.5%. V dropped 0 bases and J dropped 2 bases, with 17 bases sitting between them. The CDR3 has 18 residues. Germline values: CDR1 LGHDT, CDR2 YNNKEL (reference sequence). The chain joins TRBV3-1 (or the pseudogene TRBV3-2) to TRBJ2-1; possibly TRBD1 or TRBD2 for D (5 bases each). The sequence was obtained from a woman aged 30 to 39 in good health. Sample: blood. DNA of the CDR3: TGTGCCAGCAGCCAAGATCACTTCCGGGACGGCACCTACAATGAGCAGTTCTTC. Protein product: CASSQDHFRDGTYNEQFF.